This TCR beta chain was sequenced in a study of monozygotic twins with cystic fibrosis. Trimming took 3 bases from V and 3 from J; bases not matched to a gene: 5. The CDR3 runs to 14 residues. Germline V CDR1 and CDR2: SGHRS, YFSETQ. Only in-frame clones appear in the TCRdb table, and some are missing; sequencing was by immunoSEQ multiplex PCR. The top ten clones hold about 1.6% of a sample with under 20,000 clones, about 90% of them seen once. Sequencing was performed on blood. The chain combines TRBV5-1 with TRBJ2-7; 8 bases map to TRBD1. The sequence came from a girl between 2 and 10 years old with cystic fibrosis. CDR3 coding DNA: TGCGCCAGCAGCTGGTCCAGGGGGCTCTACGAGCAGTACTTC. Its protein is CASSWSRGLYEQYF. Full variable domain (outside the CDR3, taken from reference TRBV5-1 and TRBJ2-7): KAGVTQTPRYLIKTRGQQVTLSCSPISGHRSVSWYQQTPGQGLQFLFEYFSETQRNKGNFPGRFSGRQFSNSRSEMNVSTLELGDSALYLCASSWSRGLYEQYFGPGTRLTVT.